The source of this TCR beta chain is a study of human T cells and chemical hapten exposure. Overall study context: Enrolled patients were predominantly female and had alopecia areata, totalis or universalis.

This clonotype appeared a few times. Its antigen is still unknown. General study points: Against controls, expanded TCRs gave rise to significantly more large CDR3 similarity clusters.

Time point here: patch test 1, 2 weeks after DPC sensitization. Treatment meaning: therapeutic diphenylcyclopropenone sensitization with weekly scalp DPC. One entry per CDR3 protein, called by TCRdb with MiXCR from the RACE reads. The sample consists of around 71,000 distinct CDR3 sequences, 9.8% of them appearing once. V gave up 4 bases and J gave up 0 bases, with 16 bases separating them. There are 16 residues in the CDR3. Germline lookup yields CDR1 MNHEY and CDR2 SVGAGI. This TCR came from a woman aged 40 to 49 with alopecia areata. Some clones in this sample may be carry-over from other donors' samples. The material sequenced was whole blood, taken in connection with sensitization to the hapten diphenylcyclopropenone (DPC). V is TRBV6-5 and J is TRBJ2-7; TRBD1 or TRBD2 may be the D gene (6 bases each). For the CDR3, the DNA is TGTGCCAGCAGTTCCCTTTCCGGGGGCCTCTCCTACGAGCAGTACTTC. Protein product: CASSSLSGGLSYEQYF.